The source of this T cell receptor (beta chain) is a study of Ad26.COV2.S vaccination and SARS-CoV-2 variants. In the study overall: Intramuscular Ad26.COV2.S at 5x10^10 or 1x10^11 viral particles. Study results and caveats: People given the vaccine had a wider spike-specific TCR breadth than placebo recipients did.

Regarding this clone: What it binds is not known.

Sequencing used immunoSEQ multiplex PCR; TCRdb keeps in-frame clones, though not all of them. Of some 450,000 clones in the sample, about 92% were seen once. Germline V gene sequence: CDR1 SGHTA, CDR2 FQGTGA. This CDR3 spans 16 amino acids. V was pared by 1 base and J by 5 bases, with 7 bases of the junction left unmatched. Treatment described: roughly 18 received Ad26.COV2.S at low or high dose, single or two shots; about 5 received placebo; per-sample allocation not given. Samples analyzed were those drawn on day 63 after the first vaccine or placebo injection. The sequencing here drew on peripheral blood, taken in a trial of Ad26.COV2.S vaccine versus placebo. The rearrangement uses TRBV7-3 and TRBJ2-1, with TRBD2 matching over 8 bases. The TCR was taken from a person between 18 and 60 years old who received the Ad26.COV2.S COVID-19 vaccine or a placebo. The CDR3 DNA reads as TGTGCCAGCAGCTTAAAAGGCGGCGGGAGGCACAATGAGCAGTTCTTC. Translation gives CASSLKGGGRHNEQFF.